This T cell receptor (beta chain) stems from a study of shared clonotypes between healthy human individuals. Worth noting for this clone: Its antigen is unknown.

Study-wide points: All-four-donor shared clonotypes had higher generation probabilities than non-shared clonotypes did. Sequencing of the sorted subsets was shown by rarefaction to be incomplete despite large depth.

Germline lookup yields CDR1 MGHRA and CDR2 YSYEKL. V shed 4 bases, J shed 6 bases, and the junction held 8 bases outside the gene matches. The CDR3 has 16 residues. Each cell subset's genomic DNA was divided evenly among several immunoSEQ plates. Sequenced by immunoSEQ multiplex PCR; TCRdb stores in-frame clones only, minus some. The sample consists of 550,000 to 850,000 clones, 74% of them appearing once. The material sequenced was memory CD4+ T cells sorted from blood. Subset described: CD45RA-negative fraction. The receptor's source is a woman aged 25 to 45 in good health. The V call is TRBV4-1, the J call TRBJ2-1, with 11 bases that match TRBD2. This CDR3 reads CASSRTGTSGSNEQFF. The CDR3 DNA reads as TGCGCCAGCAGCCGAACCGGGACTAGCGGCTCCAATGAGCAGTTCTTC.